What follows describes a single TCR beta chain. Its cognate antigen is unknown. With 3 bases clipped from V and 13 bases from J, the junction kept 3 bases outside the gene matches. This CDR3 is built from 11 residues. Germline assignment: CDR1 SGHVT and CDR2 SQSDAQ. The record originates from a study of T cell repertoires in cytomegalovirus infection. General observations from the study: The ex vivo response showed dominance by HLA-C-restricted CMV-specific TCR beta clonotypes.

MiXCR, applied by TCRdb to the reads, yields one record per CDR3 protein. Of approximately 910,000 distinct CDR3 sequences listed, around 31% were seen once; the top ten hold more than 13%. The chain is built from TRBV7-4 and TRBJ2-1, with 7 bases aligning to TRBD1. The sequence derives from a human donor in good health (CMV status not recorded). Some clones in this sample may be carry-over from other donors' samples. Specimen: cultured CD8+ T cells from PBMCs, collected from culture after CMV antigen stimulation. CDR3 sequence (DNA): TGTGCCAGCAGCTTTACAGGGGACCAGTTCTTC. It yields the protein CASSFTGDQFF.